The sequence of this T cell receptor beta chain was determined in a study of OX40 agonist ivuxolimab in advanced cancers. For the study at large: Prior therapy, whether anti-PD-1, anti-PD-L1 or anti-CTLA-4, was allowed, and 40% had some.

Broader study findings: Low normalized clonal expansion also occurred in some nonresponding patients.

V dropped 5 bases and J dropped 0 bases, with 7 bases sitting between them. This CDR3 spans 13 amino acids. Germline V CDR1 and CDR2: SNHLY, FYNNEI. About this clone itself: What it recognizes is unknown.

Data came from immunoSEQ multiplex PCR; TCRdb stores just in-frame clones and leaves some out. The data show about 79,000 clones, with roughly 88% seen just once and over 4% held by the top ten. The source is an adult with an advanced solid tumor such as melanoma, head and neck, liver or kidney cancer. Specimen: CD4+ or CD8+ T cells sorted from blood, collected in a trial of the OX40 agonist ivuxolimab. This chain joins TRBV2 and TRBJ2-5; D is perhaps TRBD2 (5 bases). CDR3 region: CASSLRDQETQYF. The CDR3 bases are TGTGCCAGCAGTTTGCGGGACCAAGAGACCCAGTACTTC.